The present T cell receptor (beta chain) was sequenced within a study of blood T cell repertoires in COVID-19. Looking at the study overall: Samples of COVID-19 (acute and convalescent) were obtained from the United States, Italy and Spain.

Study processing details: The authors estimated nucleated cell counts from reference gene primer amplification. Assay: immunoSEQ multiplex PCR; the TCRdb copy retains only in-frame clones and omits some. That table gives V, J and clone size, and the DNA gave D and trimming. Found here are a few hundred thousand clones, about 80% of them singletons; the top ten hold roughly 2.4%. Germline V CDR1 and CDR2: SEHNR, FQNEAQ (reference sequence). The J segment lost 2 bases and the V segment lost 5 bases, leaving 3 bases of the junction unmatched. The CDR3 has 13 amino acids. The origin of this receptor is a woman aged 55-70 years with acute or convalescent COVID-19. Sequencing was done on a sample of peripheral blood. The V and J genes are TRBV7-9 and TRBJ2-7; 7 bases map to TRBD2. In DNA form, the CDR3 reads TGTGCCAGCAGCGCAAGCGGGACCTACGAGCAGTACTTC. Translation: CASSASGTYEQYF.